This T cell receptor (beta chain) derives from a study of T-cell reconstitution after alpha-beta-depleted transplantation in children. Regarding the study as a whole: T-cell numbers and diversity one year post-transplant derived largely from freshly generated T cells. By about two months after transplant, alpha-beta T cells reportedly arose from several hundred graft clones that had expanded. Elevated TCRbeta diversity at day 60 was traced, in some patients, to surviving recipient T cells and thymic progenitors.

Library preparation (for TCRbeta) was performed with unique molecular identifiers. One entry per CDR3 protein, called by TCRdb with MiXCR from the PCR reads. The sample includes 600,000 to 800,000 distinct CDR3 sequences, roughly 14% of them seen just once. This clonotype was seen at least ten times. The antigen is undetermined. Germline V lookup: CDR1 MNHEY, CDR2 SMNVEV (reference sequence). V was shortened by 3 bases and J by 6 bases, with 21 bases between the two germline ends. The CDR3 length is 16 residues. This sequence joins TRBV27 and TRBJ2-7; D gene unclear. This TCR came from a girl aged 2-15 years with congenital amegakaryocytic thrombocytopenia, due to receive a stem cell transplant. Sequenced material: PBMCs, taken before TCRalphabeta/CD19-depleted stem cell transplant. The CDR3 bases are TGTGCCAGCAGTTTGTATAGGGCCGACCCCTCTACCGAGCAGTACTTC. This sequence encodes CASSLYRADPSTEQYF.